A selection of T cell receptor beta chains follows, all from one sample in a study of T cell repertoires in cytomegalovirus infection. One entry per CDR3 protein, called by TCRdb with MiXCR from the reads. The data hold 140,000 to 150,000 distinct CDR3 sequences, with 25% to 35% observed a single time. The antigens for these receptors are not known. The sample was CD8+ T cells from cultured PBMCs, taken from culture after CMV antigen stimulation. These receptors were collected from a human donor in good health (CMV status not recorded). Some clones in this sample may be carry-over from other donors' samples. Both conserved end residues are part of each CDR3. A D gene is named only where the DNA matches it firmly. The size field is filled for only some rows; it gives once, few, many or a size class.

V gene: TRBV2
clone size: few
J gene: TRBJ2-2
D gene: TRBD1
CDR3 protein: CASEDRTPGPGELFF
CDR3 DNA: TGTGCCAGCGAGGACAGGACCCCGGGGCCCGGGGAGCTGTTTTTT

V gene: TRBV27
clone size: .
J gene: TRBJ2-3
D gene: .
CDR3 protein: CASSLSIQGQGRTYTQYF
CDR3 DNA: TGTGCCAGCAGTTTATCAATTCAGGGGCAGGGAAGGACGTATACGCAGTATTTT

V gene: TRBV6-1
clone size: .
J gene: TRBJ1-6
D gene: .
CDR3 protein: CASSEALGALNNSPLHF
CDR3 DNA: TGTGCCAGCAGTGAAGCGCTAGGGGCGCTTAATAATTCACCCCTCCACTTT

V gene: TRBV12-3/TRBV12-4
clone size: .
J gene: TRBJ1-1
D gene: .
CDR3 protein: CASYKAGYESPEAFF
CDR3 DNA: TGTGCCAGCTATAAGGCGGGCTATGAGTCGCCTGAAGCTTTCTTT

V gene: TRBV6-5
clone size: few
J gene: TRBJ1-1
D gene: .
CDR3 protein: CASSYSALNTEAFF
CDR3 DNA: TGTGCCAGCAGTTACTCGGCCTTGAACACTGAAGCTTTCTTT

V gene: TRBV19
clone size: .
J gene: TRBJ2-7
D gene: TRBD1
CDR3 protein: CASSPTGTGVYEQYF
CDR3 DNA: TGTGCCAGTAGTCCAACCGGGACAGGAGTCTACGAGCAGTACTTC

V gene: TRBV6-2/TRBV6-3
clone size: .
J gene: TRBJ2-5
D gene: .
CDR3 protein: CASSLDRDLVGPQYF
CDR3 DNA: TGTGCCAGCAGTTTAGACCGGGACCTAGTAGGACCCCAGTACTTC

V gene: TRBV28
clone size: few
J gene: TRBJ2-3
D gene: .
CDR3 protein: CASSPGAGADTQYF
CDR3 DNA: TGTGCCAGCAGTCCAGGGGCAGGGGCAGATACGCAGTATTTT

V gene: TRBV11-1
clone size: .
J gene: TRBJ2-7
D gene: .
CDR3 protein: CASSLFMGDEQYF
CDR3 DNA: TGTGCCAGCAGCCTTTTTATGGGGGACGAGCAGTACTTC

V gene: TRBV7-6
clone size: .
J gene: TRBJ2-7
D gene: TRBD2
CDR3 protein: CASSRGGGGYEQYF
CDR3 DNA: TGTGCCAGCAGCCGCGGGGGGGGGGGGTACGAGCAGTACTTC

V gene: TRBV7-6
clone size: many
J gene: TRBJ2-1
D gene: .
CDR3 protein: CASSPREYNEQFF
CDR3 DNA: TGTGCCAGCAGCCCCAGGGAATACAATGAGCAGTTCTTC

V gene: TRBV7-2
clone size: many
J gene: TRBJ1-4
D gene: TRBD1
CDR3 protein: CASSADRRGEKLFF
CDR3 DNA: TGTGCCAGCAGCGCGGACAGGCGGGGTGAAAAACTGTTTTTT

V gene: TRBV7-6
clone size: .
J gene: TRBJ2-5
D gene: .
CDR3 protein: CASSLWVQETQYF
CDR3 DNA: TGTGCCAGCAGCCTCTGGGTCCAAGAGACCCAGTACTTC

V gene: TRBV4-1
clone size: few
J gene: TRBJ1-1
D gene: TRBD1
CDR3 protein: CASSQETGGRVEAFF
CDR3 DNA: TGCGCCAGCAGCCAAGAAACAGGGGGCAGGGTTGAAGCTTTCTTT

V gene: TRBV6-6
clone size: many
J gene: TRBJ2-7
D gene: TRBD1
CDR3 protein: CASTGTGGNEQYF
CDR3 DNA: TGTGCCAGCACGGGGACAGGGGGCAACGAGCAGTACTTC

V gene: TRBV7-9
clone size: few
J gene: TRBJ2-7
D gene: .
CDR3 protein: CASSSYSYEQYF
CDR3 DNA: TGTGCCAGCAGCTCATACTCCTACGAGCAGTACTTC

V gene: TRBV6-8
clone size: many
J gene: TRBJ1-2
D gene: .
CDR3 protein: CARRRQLNYGYTF
CDR3 DNA: TGTGCCAGGAGACGACAGTTAAACTATGGCTACACCTTC

V gene: TRBV27
clone size: few
J gene: TRBJ1-5
D gene: .
CDR3 protein: CASSSRQRGLGNQPQHF
CDR3 DNA: TGTGCCAGCAGTTCGCGCCAGAGGGGTTTGGGCAATCAGCCCCAGCATTTT

V gene: TRBV6-5
clone size: few
J gene: TRBJ1-5
D gene: TRBD1
CDR3 protein: CASSTHGTGYNQPQHF
CDR3 DNA: TGTGCCAGCAGTACCCATGGGACAGGCTACAATCAGCCCCAGCATTTT

V gene: TRBV6-1
clone size: .
J gene: TRBJ2-7
D gene: TRBD1
CDR3 protein: CASSATGSYEQYF
CDR3 DNA: TGTGCCAGCAGTGCGACAGGGAGCTACGAGCAGTACTTC

V gene: TRBV29-1
clone size: .
J gene: TRBJ1-3
D gene: .
CDR3 protein: CSVVGKAGAIYF
CDR3 DNA: TGCAGCGTTGTGGGGAAAGCCGGGGCCATATATTTT

V gene: TRBV11-1
clone size: .
J gene: TRBJ2-1
D gene: .
CDR3 protein: CASSSELGGGVNEQFF
CDR3 DNA: TGTGCCAGCAGCTCCGAACTGGGGGGGGGCGTAAATGAGCAGTTCTTC

V gene: TRBV27
clone size: .
J gene: TRBJ2-2
D gene: TRBD2
CDR3 protein: CASSLPGLAGGGTGELFF
CDR3 DNA: TGTGCCAGCAGTTTACCCGGACTAGCGGGGGGCGGGACCGGGGAGCTGTTTTTT

V gene: TRBV12-3/TRBV12-4
clone size: .
J gene: TRBJ1-1
D gene: TRBD1
CDR3 protein: CASSSTGGWTEAFF
CDR3 DNA: TGTGCCAGCAGTTCCACAGGGGGCTGGACTGAAGCTTTCTTT

V gene: TRBV6-2/TRBV6-3
clone size: .
J gene: TRBJ1-5
D gene: .
CDR3 protein: CASRTRGRADQPQHF
CDR3 DNA: TGTGCCAGCAGAACGCGAGGTAGGGCTGATCAGCCCCAGCATTTT

V gene: TRBV9
clone size: few
J gene: TRBJ2-3
D gene: TRBD2
CDR3 protein: CASSGGLAGEVGDTQYF
CDR3 DNA: TGTGCCAGCAGCGGCGGACTAGCGGGGGAGGTAGGAGATACGCAGTATTTT

V gene: TRBV7-6
clone size: .
J gene: TRBJ1-2
D gene: .
CDR3 protein: CASSLAGTNYGYTF
CDR3 DNA: TGTGCCAGCAGCTTAGCCGGGACTAACTATGGCTACACCTTC